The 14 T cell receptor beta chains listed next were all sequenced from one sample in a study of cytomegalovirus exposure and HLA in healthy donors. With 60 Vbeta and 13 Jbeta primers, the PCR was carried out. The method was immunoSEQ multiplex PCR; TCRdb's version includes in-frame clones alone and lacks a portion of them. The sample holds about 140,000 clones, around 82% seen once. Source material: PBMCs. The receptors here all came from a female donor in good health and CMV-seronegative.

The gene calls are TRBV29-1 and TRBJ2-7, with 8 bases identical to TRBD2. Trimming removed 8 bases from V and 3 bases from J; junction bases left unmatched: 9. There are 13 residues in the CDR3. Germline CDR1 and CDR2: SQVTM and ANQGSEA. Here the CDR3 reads CSPGGPGNYEQYF. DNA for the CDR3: TGCAGCCCGGGGGGGCCAGGGAACTACGAGCAGTACTTC.

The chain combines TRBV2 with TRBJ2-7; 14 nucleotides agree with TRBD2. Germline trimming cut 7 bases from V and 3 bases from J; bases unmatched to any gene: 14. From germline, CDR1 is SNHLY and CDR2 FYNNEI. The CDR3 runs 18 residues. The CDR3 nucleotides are TGTGCCAGCACCAAGGGACTAGCGGGAGTCGGCTCGGTCTACGAGCAGTACTTC. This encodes CASTKGLAGVGSVYEQYF.

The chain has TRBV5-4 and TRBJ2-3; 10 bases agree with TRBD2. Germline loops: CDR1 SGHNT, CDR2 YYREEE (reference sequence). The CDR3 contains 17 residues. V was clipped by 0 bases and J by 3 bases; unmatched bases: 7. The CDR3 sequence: CASSLGGMGLATDTQYF. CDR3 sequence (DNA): TGTGCCAGCAGCTTGGGGGGGATGGGACTAGCGACAGATACGCAGTATTTT.

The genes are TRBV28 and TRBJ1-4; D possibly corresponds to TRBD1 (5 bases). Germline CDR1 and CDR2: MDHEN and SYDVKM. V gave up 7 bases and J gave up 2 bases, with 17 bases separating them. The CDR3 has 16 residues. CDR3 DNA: TGTGCCAGCACGAGATCGGCAGGGCCCACTAATGAAAAACTGTTTTTT. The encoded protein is CASTRSAGPTNEKLFF.

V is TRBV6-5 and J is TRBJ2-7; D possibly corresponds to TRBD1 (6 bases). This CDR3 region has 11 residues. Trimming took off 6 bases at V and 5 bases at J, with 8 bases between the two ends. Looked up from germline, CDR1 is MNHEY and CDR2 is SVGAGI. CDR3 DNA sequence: TGTGCCAGCAGACAGGGACACGAGCAGTACTTC. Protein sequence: CASRQGHEQYF.

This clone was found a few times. Here the CDR3 reads CASSLWGTVNEKLFF. CDR3 DNA sequence: TGTGCCAGCAGTTTATGGGGGACAGTTAATGAAAAACTGTTTTTT. This chain connects TRBV27 to TRBJ1-4; 7 bases are a match to TRBD1. After removal of 1 base from V and 4 bases from J, the junction contained 3 bases not matched to a gene. CDR3 length: 15 residues. Germline assignment: CDR1 MNHEY and CDR2 SMNVEV (reference sequence).

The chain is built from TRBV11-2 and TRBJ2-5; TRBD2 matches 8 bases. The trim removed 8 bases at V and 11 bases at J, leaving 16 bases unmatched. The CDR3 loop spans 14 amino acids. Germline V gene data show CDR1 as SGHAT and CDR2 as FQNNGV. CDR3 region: CASSPTSGGWEQYF. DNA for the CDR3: TGTGCCAGCTCTCCCACTAGCGGTGGTTGGGAGCAGTACTTC.

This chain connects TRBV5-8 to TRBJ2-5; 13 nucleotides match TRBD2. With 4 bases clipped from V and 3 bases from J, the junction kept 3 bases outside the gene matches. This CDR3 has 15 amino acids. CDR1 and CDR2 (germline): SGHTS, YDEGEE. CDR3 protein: CASSAGTSGEETQYF. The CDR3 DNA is TGTGCCAGCAGCGCGGGGACTAGCGGGGAAGAGACCCAGTACTTC.

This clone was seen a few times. CDR3: CASSIGGWGTSYNEQFF. The CDR3 region has the DNA TGTGCCAGCAGCATCGGGGGGTGGGGGACCTCCTACAATGAGCAGTTCTTC. The rearrangement uses TRBV28 and TRBJ2-1, with TRBD2 identical over 7 bases. The germline CDR1 and CDR2 sequences are MDHEN and SYDVKM. V dropped 6 bases and J dropped 0; count of bases not matched to a gene: 11. The CDR3 sequence is 17 residues long.

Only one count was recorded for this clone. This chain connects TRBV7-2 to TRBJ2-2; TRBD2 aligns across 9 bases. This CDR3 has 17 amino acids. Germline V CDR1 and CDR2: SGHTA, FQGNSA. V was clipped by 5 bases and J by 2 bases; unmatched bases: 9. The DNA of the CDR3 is TGTGCCAGCAGCGGGAGGGCGGGGGGGCCAAACACCGGGGAGCTGTTTTTT. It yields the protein CASSGRAGGPNTGELFF.

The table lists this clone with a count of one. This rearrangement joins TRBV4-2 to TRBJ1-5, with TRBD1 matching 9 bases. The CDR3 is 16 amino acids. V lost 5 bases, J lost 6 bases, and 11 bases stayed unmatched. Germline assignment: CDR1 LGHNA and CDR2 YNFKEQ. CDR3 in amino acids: CASSFETGTGTQPQHF. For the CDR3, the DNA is TGTGCCAGCAGCTTCGAGACCGGGACAGGGACTCAGCCCCAGCATTTT.

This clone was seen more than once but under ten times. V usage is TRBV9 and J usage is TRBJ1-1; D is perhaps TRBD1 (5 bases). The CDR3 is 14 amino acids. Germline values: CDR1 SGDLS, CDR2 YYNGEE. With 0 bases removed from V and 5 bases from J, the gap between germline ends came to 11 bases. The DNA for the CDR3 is TGTGCCAGCAGCGTAGGATCAGGGAAAACTGAAGCTTTCTTT. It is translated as CASSVGSGKTEAFF.

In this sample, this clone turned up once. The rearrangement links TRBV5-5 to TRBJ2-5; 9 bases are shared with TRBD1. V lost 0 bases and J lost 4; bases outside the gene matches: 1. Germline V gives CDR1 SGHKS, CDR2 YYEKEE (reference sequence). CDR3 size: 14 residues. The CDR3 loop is CASSLDRGRETQYF. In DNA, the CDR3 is TGTGCCAGCAGCTTGGACAGGGGGCGAGAGACCCAGTACTTC.

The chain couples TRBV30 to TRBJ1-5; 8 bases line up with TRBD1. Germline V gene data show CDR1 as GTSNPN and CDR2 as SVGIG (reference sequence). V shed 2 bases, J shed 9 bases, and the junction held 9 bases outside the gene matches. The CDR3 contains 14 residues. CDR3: CAWSRTGGGSPQHF. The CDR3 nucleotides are TGTGCCTGGAGTCGAACAGGGGGAGGTTCGCCCCAGCATTTT.